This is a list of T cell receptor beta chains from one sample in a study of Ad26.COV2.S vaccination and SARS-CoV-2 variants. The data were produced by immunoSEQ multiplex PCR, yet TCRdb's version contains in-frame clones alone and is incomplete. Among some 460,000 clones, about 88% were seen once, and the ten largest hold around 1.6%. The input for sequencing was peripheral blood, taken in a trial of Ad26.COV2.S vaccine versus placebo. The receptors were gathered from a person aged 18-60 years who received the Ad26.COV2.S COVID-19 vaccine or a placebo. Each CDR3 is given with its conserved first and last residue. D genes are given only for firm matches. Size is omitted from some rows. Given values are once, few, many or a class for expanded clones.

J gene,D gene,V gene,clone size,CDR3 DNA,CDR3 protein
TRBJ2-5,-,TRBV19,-,TGTGCCAGTAGTACCGAACTGCCTATTGGGGTAAACTTC,CASSTELPIGVNF
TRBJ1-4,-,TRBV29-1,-,TGCAGCGTTGGACAGGTACTTAATGAAAAACTGTTTTTT,CSVGQVLNEKLFF
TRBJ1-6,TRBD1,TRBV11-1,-,TGTGCCAGCAGCCCTGGGACAGGGGTTAATAATTCACCCCTCCACTTT,CASSPGTGVNNSPLHF
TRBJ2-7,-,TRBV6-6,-,TGTGCCAGCAGCCTAGATACAGGGTCCCTCCGCGAGCAGTACTTC,CASSLDTGSLREQYF
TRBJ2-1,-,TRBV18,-,TGTGCCAGCTCACCTTTTCCAGCGGGGGGACAGGGTTCCTACAATGAGCAGTTCTTC,CASSPFPAGGQGSYNEQFF
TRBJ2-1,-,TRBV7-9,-,TGTGCCAGCAGCTTATTACTCCCCGGGTCTGGGTACAATGAGCAGTTCTTC,CASSLLLPGSGYNEQFF
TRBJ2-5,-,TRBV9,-,TGTGCCGTGCGACGGGGGGCAAGGTACTTC,CAVRRGARYF
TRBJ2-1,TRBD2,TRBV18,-,TGTGCCAGCTCACTAGTAGCGGGAGTGGGTGTAAATGAGCAGTTCTTC,CASSLVAGVGVNEQFF
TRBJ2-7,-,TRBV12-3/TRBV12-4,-,TGTGCCAGCACCCTAGGGTACGAGCAGTACTTC,CASTLGYEQYF
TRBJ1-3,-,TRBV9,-,TGTGCCAGCAGCGTAGCTCACAGCTCCCCCGGAAACACCATATATTTT,CASSVAHSSPGNTIYF
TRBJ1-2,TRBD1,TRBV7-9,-,TGTGCCAGCAGCTCCCCGCTCCGGACAGGGGGCTATGGCTACACCTTC,CASSSPLRTGGYGYTF
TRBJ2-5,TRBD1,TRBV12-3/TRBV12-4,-,TGTGCCAGCAGTTCCCCGACAGGGGTGACCCAGTACTTC,CASSSPTGVTQYF
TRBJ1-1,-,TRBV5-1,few,TGCGCCAGCAGCTTGGGGCAGACGAGTGAAGCTTTCTTT,CASSLGQTSEAFF
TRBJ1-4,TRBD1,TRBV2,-,TGTGCCAGCAGTGAGGTCAGGGGGAGGACTAATGAAAAACTGTTTTTT,CASSEVRGRTNEKLFF
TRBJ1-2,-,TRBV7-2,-,TGTGCCAGCAGCCCCCAGGTGGGAGCCGTGGAGGGCTACACCTTC,CASSPQVGAVEGYTF
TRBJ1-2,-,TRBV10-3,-,TGTGCCATCAGTGATTCGGAGAACTATGGCTACACCTTC,CAISDSENYGYTF
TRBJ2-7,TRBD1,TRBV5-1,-,TGCGCCAGCGGTACCGGGACAGGGGGTGGCGAGCAGTACTTC,CASGTGTGGGEQYF
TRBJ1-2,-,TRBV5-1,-,TGCGCCAGCAGCTCACTCAGGGGTGGCTACACCTTC,CASSSLRGGYTF
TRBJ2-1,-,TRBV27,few,TGTGCCAGCAGCACTGGGGGTTCGGATCGCTACAATGAGCAGTTCTTC,CASSTGGSDRYNEQFF
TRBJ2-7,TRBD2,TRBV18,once,TGTGCCAGCTCACTCGGGCAGGGGACTAGGACGACCGAGCAGTACTTC,CASSLGQGTRTTEQYF
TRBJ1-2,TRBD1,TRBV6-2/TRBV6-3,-,TGTGCCAGCAGTTACATCATCCAGGGACAGTCCTATGGCTACACCTTC,CASSYIIQGQSYGYTF
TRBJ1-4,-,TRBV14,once,TGTGCCAGCAGCCAAGAATGGGGGGCATCTAATGAAAAACTGTTTTTT,CASSQEWGASNEKLFF
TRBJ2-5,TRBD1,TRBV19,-,TGTGCCAGTGGACCCCAGTCACAGGGGGCTAGGGAGACCCAGTACTTC,CASGPQSQGARETQYF
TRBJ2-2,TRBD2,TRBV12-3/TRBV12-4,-,TGTGCCAGCAGTTCGGGGGGGCCCGGGGAGCTGTTTTTT,CASSSGGPGELFF
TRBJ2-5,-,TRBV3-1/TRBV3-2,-,TGTGCCAGCAGCCAAGTGGCGGGAACGTTCGAGACCCAGTACTTC,CASSQVAGTFETQYF
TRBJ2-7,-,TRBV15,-,TGTGCCACCAGCAGAGTAAAGGTCGGCGAGCAGTACTTC,CATSRVKVGEQYF